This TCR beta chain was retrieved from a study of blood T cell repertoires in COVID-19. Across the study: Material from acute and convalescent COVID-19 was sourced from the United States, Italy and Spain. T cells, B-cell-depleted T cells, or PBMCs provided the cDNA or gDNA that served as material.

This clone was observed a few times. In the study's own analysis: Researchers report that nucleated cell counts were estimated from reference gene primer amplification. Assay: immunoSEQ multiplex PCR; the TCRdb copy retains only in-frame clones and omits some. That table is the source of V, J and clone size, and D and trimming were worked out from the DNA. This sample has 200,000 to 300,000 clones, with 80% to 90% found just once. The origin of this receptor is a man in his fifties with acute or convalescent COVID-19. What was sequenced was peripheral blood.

The CDR3 region is CASSEFSGVIGEKLFF. The CDR3 region has the DNA TGTGCCAGCAGTGAATTTTCGGGAGTTATAGGGGAAAAACTGTTTTTT. The V call is TRBV25-1, the J call TRBJ1-4, with unresolved D. V was shortened by 1 base and J by 8 bases, with 17 bases between the two germline ends. The CDR3 runs 16 residues. Germline values: CDR1 MGHDK, CDR2 SYGVNS.